This TCR beta chain was sequenced during a study of blood T cell repertoires in COVID-19. Study-level background: PBMCs, B-cell-depleted T cells, or T cells were the source of the cDNA or gDNA that made up the material.

The CDR3 has 13 amino acids. The V end was cut by 2 bases, the J end by 4 bases, with 8 bases between. Per germline, CDR1 LGHDT and CDR2 YNNKEL (reference sequence). The assay was immunoSEQ multiplex PCR, and TCRdb's table has in-frame clones only and misses some. The sample yields approximately 59,000 clones, around 80% seen once. This clone occurred a few times. Sequencing was carried out using peripheral blood. This chain connects TRBV3-1 (or the pseudogene TRBV3-2) to TRBJ1-2; D gene uncertain. The sequence was collected from a man at least 80 years old with acute or convalescent COVID-19. The chain's CDR3 is CASSQSRLYGYTF. DNA for the CDR3: TGTGCCAGCAGCCAAAGCCGTCTCTATGGCTACACCTTC.